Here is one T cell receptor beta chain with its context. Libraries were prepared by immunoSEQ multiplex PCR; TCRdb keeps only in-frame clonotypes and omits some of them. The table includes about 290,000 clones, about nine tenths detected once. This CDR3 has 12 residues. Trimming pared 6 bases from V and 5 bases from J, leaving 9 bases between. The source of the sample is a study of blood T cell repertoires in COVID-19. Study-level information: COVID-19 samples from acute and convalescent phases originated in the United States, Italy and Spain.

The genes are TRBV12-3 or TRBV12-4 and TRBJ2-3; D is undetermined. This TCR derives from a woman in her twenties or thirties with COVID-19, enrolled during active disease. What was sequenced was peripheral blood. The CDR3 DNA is TGTGCCAGCAGGACACTGGGAGATACGCAGTATTTT. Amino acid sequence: CASRTLGDTQYF.